The sequence of this T cell receptor (beta chain) was determined in a study of immune evolution from preneoplasia to lung adenocarcinoma. This CDR3 comprises 18 residues. Trimming shortened V by 2 bases and J by 1 base, and 21 bases separated the two germline ends. The V gene's germline CDR1 is SGHRS and CDR2 YFSETQ. The protocol was immunoSEQ multiplex PCR, while the TCRdb copy is restricted to in-frame clones and leaves out a portion. Among some 4,600 clones listed, 79% were seen once. The chain couples TRBV5-1 to TRBJ1-1; D possibly corresponds to TRBD1 (5 bases). Sequencing was performed on FFPE invasive lung adenocarcinoma tissue. The receptor's source is a person between 40 and 59 years old with lung adenocarcinoma. Some clones in this sample may be carry-over from other donors' samples. CDR3 sequence: CASSFSPRQLRPNTEAFF. DNA for the CDR3: TGCGCCAGCAGCTTTTCACCGCGACAGCTACGGCCGAACACTGAAGCTTTCTTT.